The following is a TCR beta chain sequence with its context. Its antigen is not yet known. Base-call qualities are not available, and no considerably larger clone is one nucleotide away. The sample contains more than one DNA sequence encoding this CDR3. The immunoSEQ Assay, a bias-controlled multiplex PCR, was used to amplify TCRbeta CDR3 regions from genomic DNA. Per the original workflow: The number of nucleated cells in each sample was estimated from the amplification of reference gene primers within the assay. To quantify the absolute abundance of each unique TCRbeta CDR3 rearrangement, sequence reads were collapsed and filtered. Productive Simpson clonality was computed per sample as the square root of Simpson's diversity index over productive rearrangements. TCRdb provides this immuneACCESS table in a form limited to in-frame rearrangements. Some clones are lacking; in checked studies, under half of them reflect an unresolved V gene, and why the rest are absent is not known. V and J calls and clone size come straight from that table; D and trimming were deduced from the DNA. Present in this sample are about 59,000 clones, 65% to 85% of which were seen just once. The ten most abundant clones make up 5.5% to 7.5% of the sample.

The sample is drawn from a study of blood T cell repertoires in COVID-19 (dated by TCRdb to the early 2020s). With respect to the entire study: Collaborator samples came from the United States, Italy and Spain and covered acute and convalescent phases of COVID-19. The material from the prospective study consisted of cDNA or gDNA derived from T cells, B-cell-depleted T cells, or PBMCs. The repertoires were released in a freely available public database meant as a resource for research on the immune response to SARS-CoV-2. Nearly every sample came with metadata listing a de-identified subject ID, COVID-19 status, age in years and sex. Where available, HLA class I and class II types were obtained from metadata supplied by the sample provider rather than from assay-based typing. The dataset comprised deeply sampled blood TCRbeta repertoires from subjects exposed to, actively infected with, or recovered from COVID-19. Samples came from the ongoing ImmuneRACE study (first 160 participants) plus 1,254 subjects from 6 global collaborators. Points the paper makes about the study in general: The amount of clinical and demographic metadata varied by source and participant and was provided uncurated.

The collaborating institutions used their own protocols to collect whole blood in K2EDTA tubes. Collaborator samples were shipped for TCRbeta analysis as frozen whole blood, isolated PBMCs, or DNA extracted from either sample type. V trim: 4 bases; J trim: 4 bases; unmatched bases: 3. Including cysteine and phenylalanine, the CDR3 has 12 amino acids. Only the CDR3 DNA is retained, 36 bases long and in frame from the first base. CDR1 and CDR2 are drawn from the germline V gene: SQVTM, ANQGSEA. The sample taken for sequencing was peripheral blood. The clonotype comes from a man aged 55 to 70 with acute or convalescent COVID-19. The chain couples TRBV29-1 to TRBJ2-5; 7 of the junction bases match TRBD2. In nucleotides, the sequence is TGCAGCGTTGGTCCTAGCGGAGAGACCCAGTACTTC. Its translation reads: CSVGPSGETQYF.